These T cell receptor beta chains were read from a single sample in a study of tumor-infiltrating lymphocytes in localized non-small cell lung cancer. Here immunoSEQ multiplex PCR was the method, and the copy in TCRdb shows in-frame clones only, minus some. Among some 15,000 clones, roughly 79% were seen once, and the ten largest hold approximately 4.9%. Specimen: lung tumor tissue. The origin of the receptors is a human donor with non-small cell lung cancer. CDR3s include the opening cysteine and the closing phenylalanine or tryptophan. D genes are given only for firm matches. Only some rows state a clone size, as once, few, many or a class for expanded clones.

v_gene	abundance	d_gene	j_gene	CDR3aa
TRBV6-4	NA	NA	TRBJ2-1	CASSLDSLRFNEQFF
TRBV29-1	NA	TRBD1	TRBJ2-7	CSVVFLGVQGLSYEQYF
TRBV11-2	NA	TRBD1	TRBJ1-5	CASSLQGVGQPQHF
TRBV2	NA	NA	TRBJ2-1	CASSESAFTNEQFF
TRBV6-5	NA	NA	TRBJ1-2	CASSLTGPNYGYTF
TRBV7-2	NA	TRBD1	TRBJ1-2	CASSLRGQGSYGYTF
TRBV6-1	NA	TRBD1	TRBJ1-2	CASSERTGGLANYGYTF
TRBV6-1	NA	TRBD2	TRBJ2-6	CAQRDSGANVLTF
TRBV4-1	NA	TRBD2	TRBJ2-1	CASSLAGLAGDYNEQFF
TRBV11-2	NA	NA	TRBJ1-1	CASSLALGVNTEAFF
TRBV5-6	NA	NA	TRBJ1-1	CASSSETSRVEAFF
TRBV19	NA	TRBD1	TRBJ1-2	CASSMRDGQGTGGYTF
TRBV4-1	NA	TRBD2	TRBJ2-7	CASSQKRGTSGIWYEQYF
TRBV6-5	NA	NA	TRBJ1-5	CASSYVAGARTQHF
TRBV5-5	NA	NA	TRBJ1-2	CASSWAGGTNYGYTF
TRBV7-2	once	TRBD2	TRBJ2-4	CASSPLAGGLNIQYF
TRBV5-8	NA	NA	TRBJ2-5	CASDLGTLYQETQYF
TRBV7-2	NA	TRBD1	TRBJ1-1	CASSPVRGLGEAFF
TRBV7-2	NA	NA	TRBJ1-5	CASSQRTGGSNQPQHF
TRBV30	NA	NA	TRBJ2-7	CAWSGGGYEQYF
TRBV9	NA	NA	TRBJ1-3	CASSVAGASGNTIYF
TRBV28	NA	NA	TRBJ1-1	CASSLGVGNTEAFF
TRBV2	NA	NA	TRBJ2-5	CASTPDWQETQYF
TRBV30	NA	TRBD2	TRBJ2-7	CAWSVKGTSGSYEQYF
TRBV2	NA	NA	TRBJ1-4	CASSDQGLGEKLFF
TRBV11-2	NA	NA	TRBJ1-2	CASSFPREFDGYTF
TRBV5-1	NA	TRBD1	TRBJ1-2	CASSLDPGQVETNYGYTF
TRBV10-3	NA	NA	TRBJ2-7	CASSYAGTNTYEQYF
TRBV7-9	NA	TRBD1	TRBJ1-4	CASSQGQGGEKLFF
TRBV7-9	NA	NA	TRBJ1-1	CASSLVDRNTEAFF
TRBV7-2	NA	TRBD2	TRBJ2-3	CASRPSGGRGDTQYF
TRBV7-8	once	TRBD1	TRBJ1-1	CASSLFGQGRTEAFF
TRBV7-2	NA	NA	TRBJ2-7	CASSPLAGQIYEQYF
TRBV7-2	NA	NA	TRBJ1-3	CASSPVMGGNTIYF
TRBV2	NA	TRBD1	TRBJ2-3	CASSVGTGVPDTQYF
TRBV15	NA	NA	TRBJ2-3	CATSRDESSWGDTQYF
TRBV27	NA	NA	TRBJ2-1	CASGPPFNEQFF
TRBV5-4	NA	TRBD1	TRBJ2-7	CASSFGQGLEQYF
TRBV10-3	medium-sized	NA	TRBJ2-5	CAISDLGGQETQYF
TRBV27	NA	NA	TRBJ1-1	CASSFGTEAFF
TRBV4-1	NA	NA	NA	CASSLSDGYEQYF
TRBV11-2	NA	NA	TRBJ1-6	CASSRRGENSPLHF
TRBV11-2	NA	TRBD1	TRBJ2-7	CASSLETGGRYEQYF
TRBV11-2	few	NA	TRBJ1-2	CASSLGPSRTRADGYTF
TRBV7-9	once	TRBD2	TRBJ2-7	CASSPTSGRVNEQYF
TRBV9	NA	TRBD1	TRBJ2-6	CASSVAFMGQGFSGANVLTF
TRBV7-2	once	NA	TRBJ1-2	CASSISGSYGYTF
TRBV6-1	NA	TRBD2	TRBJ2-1	CASSEPRGTSGSKSDEQFF
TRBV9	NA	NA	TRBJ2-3	CASSLRGEGTDTQYF
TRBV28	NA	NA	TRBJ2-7	CASSLPLTGLGGYEQYF
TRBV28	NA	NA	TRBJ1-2	CASSFSPFNYGYTF